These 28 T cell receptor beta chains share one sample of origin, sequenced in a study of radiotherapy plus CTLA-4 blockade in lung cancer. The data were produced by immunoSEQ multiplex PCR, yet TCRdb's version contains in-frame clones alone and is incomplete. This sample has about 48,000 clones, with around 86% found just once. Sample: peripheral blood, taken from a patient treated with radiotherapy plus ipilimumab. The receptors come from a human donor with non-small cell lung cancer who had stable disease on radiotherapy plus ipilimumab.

The CDR3 is CASSLQDSNSYEQYF. The CDR3 DNA reads as TGCGCCAGCAGCCTCCAGGACAGCAACTCCTACGAGCAGTACTTC. This rearrangement joins TRBV4-1 to TRBJ2-7; maybe TRBD1 (6 bases). This CDR3 spans 15 amino acids. Germline lookup yields CDR1 MGHRA and CDR2 YSYEKL. Trimming took 4 bases from V and 0 from J, leaving 13 bases between them.

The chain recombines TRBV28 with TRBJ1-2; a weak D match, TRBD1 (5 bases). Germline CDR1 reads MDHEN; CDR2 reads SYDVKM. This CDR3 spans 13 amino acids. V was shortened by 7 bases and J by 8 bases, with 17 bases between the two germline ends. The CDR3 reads CASTLGQAGGYTF. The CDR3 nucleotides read TGTGCCAGCACCCTAGGGCAGGCAGGGGGCTACACCTTC.

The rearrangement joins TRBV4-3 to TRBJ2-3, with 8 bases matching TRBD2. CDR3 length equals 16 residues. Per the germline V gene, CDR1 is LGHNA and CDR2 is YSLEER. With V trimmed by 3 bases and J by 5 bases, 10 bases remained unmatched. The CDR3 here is CASSQVAGRGGDTQYF. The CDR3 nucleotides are TGCGCCAGCAGCCAGGTAGCGGGAAGGGGAGGAGATACGCAGTATTTT.

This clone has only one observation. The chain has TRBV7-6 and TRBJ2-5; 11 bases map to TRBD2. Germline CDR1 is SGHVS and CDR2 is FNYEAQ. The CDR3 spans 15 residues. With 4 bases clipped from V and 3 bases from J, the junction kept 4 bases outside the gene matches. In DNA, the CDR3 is TGTGCCAGCAGCTATATAGCGGGAGGGAAAGAGACCCAGTACTTC. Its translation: CASSYIAGGKETQYF. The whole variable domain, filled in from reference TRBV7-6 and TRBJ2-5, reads GAGVSQSPRYKVTKRGQDVALRCDPISGHVSLYWYRQALGQGPEFLTYFNYEAQQDKSGLPNDRFSAERPEGSISTLTIQRTEQRDSAMYRCASSYIAGGKETQYFGPGTRLLVL.

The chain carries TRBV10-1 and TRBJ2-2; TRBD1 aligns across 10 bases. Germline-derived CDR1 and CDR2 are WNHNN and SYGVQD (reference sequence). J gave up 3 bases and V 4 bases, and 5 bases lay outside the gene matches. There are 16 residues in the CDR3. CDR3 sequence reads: CASSAWTGGDTGELFF. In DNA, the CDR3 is TGCGCCAGCAGTGCCTGGACAGGGGGGGACACCGGGGAGCTGTTTTTT.

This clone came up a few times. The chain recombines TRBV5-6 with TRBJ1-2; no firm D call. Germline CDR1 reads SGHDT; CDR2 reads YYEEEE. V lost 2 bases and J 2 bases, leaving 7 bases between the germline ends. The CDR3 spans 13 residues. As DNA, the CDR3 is TGTGCCAGCAGCTTCGGCGGGAACTATGGCTACACCTTC. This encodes CASSFGGNYGYTF.

The CDR3 sequence is CSALLASEQFF. As DNA, the CDR3 is TGCAGTGCCCTACTAGCGAGTGAGCAGTTCTTC. The chain employs TRBV20-1 and TRBJ2-1, with 7 positions matching TRBD2. V dropped 6 bases and J dropped 9; count of bases not matched to a gene: 5. The CDR3 extends over 11 amino acids. CDR1 is DFQATT and CDR2 is SNEGSKA in the germline V gene (reference sequence).

As DNA, the CDR3 is TGTGCCAGCAGCTTAGGAGTTACAGGGGGGTGGTCTGGAAACACCATATATTTT. It yields the protein CASSLGVTGGWSGNTIYF. The chain is built from TRBV7-2 and TRBJ1-3; 8 positions match TRBD1. Germline CDR1 is SGHTA and CDR2 is FQGNSA. Trimming cost V 1 base and J 1 base; bases outside gene matches: 9. The CDR3 covers 18 residues.

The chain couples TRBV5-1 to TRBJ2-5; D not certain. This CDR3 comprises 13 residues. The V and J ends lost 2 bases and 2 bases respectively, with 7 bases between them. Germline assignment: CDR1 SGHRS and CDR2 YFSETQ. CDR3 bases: TGCGCCAGCAGCTTAACACGACAAGAGACCCAGTACTTC. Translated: CASSLTRQETQYF.

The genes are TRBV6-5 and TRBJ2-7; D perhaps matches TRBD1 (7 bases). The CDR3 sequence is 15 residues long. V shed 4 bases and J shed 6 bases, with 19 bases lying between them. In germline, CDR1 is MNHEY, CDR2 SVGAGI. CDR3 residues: CASSLGGGVSGEQYF. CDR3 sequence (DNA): TGTGCCAGCAGTTTAGGAGGGGGCGTGTCAGGCGAGCAGTACTTC.

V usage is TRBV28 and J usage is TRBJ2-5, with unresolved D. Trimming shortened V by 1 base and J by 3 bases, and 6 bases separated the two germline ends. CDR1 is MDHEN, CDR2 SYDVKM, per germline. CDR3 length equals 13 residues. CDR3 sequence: CASSLLAEETQYF. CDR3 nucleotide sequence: TGTGCCAGCAGTTTATTGGCAGAAGAGACCCAGTACTTC.

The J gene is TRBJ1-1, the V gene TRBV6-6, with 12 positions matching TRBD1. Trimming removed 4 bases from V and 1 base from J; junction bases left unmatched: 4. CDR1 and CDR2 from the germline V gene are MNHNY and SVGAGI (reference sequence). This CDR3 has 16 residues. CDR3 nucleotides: TGTGCCAGCAGTTCGGGACAGGGGGCACAGAACACTGAAGCTTTCTTT. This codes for CASSSGQGAQNTEAFF.

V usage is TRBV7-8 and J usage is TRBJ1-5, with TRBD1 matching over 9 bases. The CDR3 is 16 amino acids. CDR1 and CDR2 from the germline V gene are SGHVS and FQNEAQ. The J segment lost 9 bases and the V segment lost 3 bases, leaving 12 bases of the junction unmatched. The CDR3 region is CASSLGRDRVGGPQHF. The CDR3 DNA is TGTGCCAGCAGCTTGGGGAGGGACAGGGTGGGGGGGCCCCAGCATTTT.

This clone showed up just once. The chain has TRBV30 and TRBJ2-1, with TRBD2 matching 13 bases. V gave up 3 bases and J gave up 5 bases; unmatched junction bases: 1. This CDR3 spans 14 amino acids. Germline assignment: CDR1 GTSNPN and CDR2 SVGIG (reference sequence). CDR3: CAWRGTSGNNEQFF. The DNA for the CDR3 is TGTGCCTGGAGGGGGACTAGCGGGAACAATGAGCAGTTCTTC.

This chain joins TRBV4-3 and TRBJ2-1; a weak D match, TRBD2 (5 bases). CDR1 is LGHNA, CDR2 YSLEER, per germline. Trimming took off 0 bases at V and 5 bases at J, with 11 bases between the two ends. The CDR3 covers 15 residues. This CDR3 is CASSQDWRLNNEQFF. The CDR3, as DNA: TGCGCCAGCAGCCAAGATTGGAGGCTCAACAATGAGCAGTTCTTC.

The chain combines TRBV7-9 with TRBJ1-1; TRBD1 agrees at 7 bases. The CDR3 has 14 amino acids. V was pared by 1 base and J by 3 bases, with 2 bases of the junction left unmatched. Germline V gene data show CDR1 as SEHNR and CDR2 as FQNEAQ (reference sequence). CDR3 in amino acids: CASSLVTGDTEAFF. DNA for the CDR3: TGTGCCAGCAGCTTAGTTACAGGGGACACTGAAGCTTTCTTT.

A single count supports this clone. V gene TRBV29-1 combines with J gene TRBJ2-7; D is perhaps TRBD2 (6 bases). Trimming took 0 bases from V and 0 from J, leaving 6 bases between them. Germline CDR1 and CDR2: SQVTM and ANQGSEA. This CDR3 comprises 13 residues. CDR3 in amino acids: CSVEETSSYEQYF. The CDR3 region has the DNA TGCAGCGTTGAAGAGACTAGCTCCTACGAGCAGTACTTC.

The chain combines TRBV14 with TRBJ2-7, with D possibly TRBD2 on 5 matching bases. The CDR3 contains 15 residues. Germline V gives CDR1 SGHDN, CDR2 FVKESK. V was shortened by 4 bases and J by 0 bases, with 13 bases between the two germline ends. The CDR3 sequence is CASSREVAPSYEQYF. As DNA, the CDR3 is TGTGCCAGCAGCCGAGAGGTAGCGCCCTCCTACGAGCAGTACTTC.

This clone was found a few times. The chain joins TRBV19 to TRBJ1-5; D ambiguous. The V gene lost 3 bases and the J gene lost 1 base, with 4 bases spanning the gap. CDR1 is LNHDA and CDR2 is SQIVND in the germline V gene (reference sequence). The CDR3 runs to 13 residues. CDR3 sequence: CASSIQSNQPQHF. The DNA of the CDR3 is TGTGCCAGTAGTATCCAAAGCAATCAGCCCCAGCATTTT.

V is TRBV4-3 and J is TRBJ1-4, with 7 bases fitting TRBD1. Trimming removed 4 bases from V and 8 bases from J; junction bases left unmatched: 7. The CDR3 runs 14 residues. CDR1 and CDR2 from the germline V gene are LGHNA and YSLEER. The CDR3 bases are TGCGCCAGCAGCCTCCAGGGGGTGCGGGAAAAACTGTTTTTT. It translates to CASSLQGVREKLFF.

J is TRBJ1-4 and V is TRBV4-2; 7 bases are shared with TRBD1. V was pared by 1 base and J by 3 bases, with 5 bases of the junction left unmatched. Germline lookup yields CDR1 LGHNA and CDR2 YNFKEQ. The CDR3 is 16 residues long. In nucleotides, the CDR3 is TGTGCCAGCAGCCAAGGGAACAGGGGAGCTAATGAAAAACTGTTTTTT. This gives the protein CASSQGNRGANEKLFF.

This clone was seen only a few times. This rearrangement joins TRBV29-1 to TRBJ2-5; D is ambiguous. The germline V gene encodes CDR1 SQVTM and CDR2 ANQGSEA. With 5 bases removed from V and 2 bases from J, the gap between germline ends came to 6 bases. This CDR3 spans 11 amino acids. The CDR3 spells CSVSKQETQYF. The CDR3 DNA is TGCAGCGTTTCTAAACAAGAGACCCAGTACTTC.

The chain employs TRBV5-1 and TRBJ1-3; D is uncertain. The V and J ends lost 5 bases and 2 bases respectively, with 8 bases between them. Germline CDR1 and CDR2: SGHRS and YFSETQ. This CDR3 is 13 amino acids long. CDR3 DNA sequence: TGCGCCAGCAGTATCACAGCTGGAAACACCATATATTTT. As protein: CASSITAGNTIYF.

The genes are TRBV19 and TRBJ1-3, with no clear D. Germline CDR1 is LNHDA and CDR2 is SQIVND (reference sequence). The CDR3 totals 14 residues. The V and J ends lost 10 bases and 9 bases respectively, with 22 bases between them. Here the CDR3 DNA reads TGTGCCACCATGCAACAAGGTTCGCGGAGCACCATATATTTT. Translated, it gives CATMQQGSRSTIYF.

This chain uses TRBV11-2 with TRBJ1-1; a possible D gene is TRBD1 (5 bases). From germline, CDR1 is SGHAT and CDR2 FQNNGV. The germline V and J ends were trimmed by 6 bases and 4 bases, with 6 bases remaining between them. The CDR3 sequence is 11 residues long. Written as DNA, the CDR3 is TGTGCCAGCAGTGGGGCCACTGAAGCTTTCTTT. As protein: CASSGATEAFF.

Here the CDR3 DNA reads TGCGCCAGCAGTCGTCAGCAGGATAATAGCAATCAGCCCCAGCATTTT. Its protein product is CASSRQQDNSNQPQHF. V is TRBV23-1 and J is TRBJ1-5; D is unclear. TRBV23-1 is labeled an ORF, and its function is uncertain. V shed 4 bases and J shed 0 bases, with 13 bases lying between them. This CDR3 spans 16 amino acids.

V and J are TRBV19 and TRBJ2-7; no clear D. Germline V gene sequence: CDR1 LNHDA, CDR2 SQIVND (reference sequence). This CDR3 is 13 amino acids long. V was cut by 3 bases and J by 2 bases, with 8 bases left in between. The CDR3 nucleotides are TGTGCCAGTAGTATGCCAGGAACCTACGAGCAGTACTTC. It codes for CASSMPGTYEQYF.

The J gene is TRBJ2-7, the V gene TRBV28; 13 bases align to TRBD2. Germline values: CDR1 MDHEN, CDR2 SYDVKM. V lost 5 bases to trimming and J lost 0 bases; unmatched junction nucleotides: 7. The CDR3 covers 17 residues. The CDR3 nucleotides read TGTGCCAGCAGTCTTACACTAGCGGGAGGGACCTCCTACGAGCAGTACTTC. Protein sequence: CASSLTLAGGTSYEQYF.